This T cell receptor beta chain was obtained from a study of cytomegalovirus exposure and HLA in healthy donors. Overall study findings and caveats: In vitro testing confirmed a few CMV-associated chains as specific for CMV antigens. Presence/absence analyses assumed roughly uniform sequencing depth across donors. Accurate predictions that matched the HLA-A and HLA-B alleles of most subjects were reportedly made from TCR beta sequences.

The CDR3 extends over 15 amino acids. CDR1 and CDR2 (germline): MDHEN, SYDVKM. J lost 5 bases, V lost 5 bases, and 5 bases had no gene match. The PCR was carried out with 60 Vbeta primers and 13 Jbeta primers. Repertoires were generated with immunoSEQ multiplex PCR, while TCRdb's copy carries only in-frame clones and drops some. The sample includes about 150,000 clones, roughly 79% of them seen just once. A note on this clone: The target antigen is unknown.

The chain couples TRBV28 to TRBJ1-5; TRBD1 agrees at 11 bases. The sample was PBMCs. The source of this sequence is a man between 18 and 35 years old in good health and CMV-seronegative. CDR3 sequence (DNA): TGTGCCAGCAGTCCTCGGACAGGGGGCCATCAGCCCCAGCATTTT. It encodes CASSPRTGGHQPQHF.